This T cell receptor (beta chain) came from a study of T cells after yellow fever vaccination. The study, taken as a whole, reports: It was a small share of clonotypes that appeared in both CD4 and CD8 compartments. Re-detected after boosting: most primary clones, almost 98% of CD4 and less than 90% of CD8.

This clonotype came up many times. Its target is unknown. The V end was cut by 2 bases, the J end by 5 bases, with 8 bases between. The CDR3 sequence is 12 residues long. Germline V gene data show CDR1 as SGHRS and CDR2 as YFSETQ. Production of TCR cDNA was by 5'RACE template switching, which also added a universal primer site and UMIs. Each CDR3 protein gets one entry after TCRdb re-called the 5' RACE reads with MiXCR. The data hold about 400,000 distinct CDR3 sequences, with 6.2% observed a single time. Sequencing used PBMCs, obtained 5 days after the yellow fever booster vaccination. The chain has TRBV5-1 and TRBJ2-7; weak D call: TRBD1 (5 bases). This sequence originates from a man aged 30-40 years who received the YFV17D yellow fever vaccine. CDR3 DNA: TGCGCCAGCAGCTTTAGGGGTCACGAGCAGTACTTC. Translated, it gives CASSFRGHEQYF.